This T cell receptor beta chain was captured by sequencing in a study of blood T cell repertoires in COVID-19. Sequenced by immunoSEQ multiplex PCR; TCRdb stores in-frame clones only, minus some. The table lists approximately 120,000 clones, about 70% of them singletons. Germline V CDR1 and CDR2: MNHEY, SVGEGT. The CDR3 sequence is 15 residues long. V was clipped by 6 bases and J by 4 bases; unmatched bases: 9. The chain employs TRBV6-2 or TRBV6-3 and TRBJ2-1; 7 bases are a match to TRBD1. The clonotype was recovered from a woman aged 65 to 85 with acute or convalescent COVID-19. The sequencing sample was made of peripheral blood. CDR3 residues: CASSRGQYLYNEQFF. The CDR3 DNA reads TGTGCCAGCAGCCGGGGACAGTACCTATACAATGAGCAGTTCTTC.